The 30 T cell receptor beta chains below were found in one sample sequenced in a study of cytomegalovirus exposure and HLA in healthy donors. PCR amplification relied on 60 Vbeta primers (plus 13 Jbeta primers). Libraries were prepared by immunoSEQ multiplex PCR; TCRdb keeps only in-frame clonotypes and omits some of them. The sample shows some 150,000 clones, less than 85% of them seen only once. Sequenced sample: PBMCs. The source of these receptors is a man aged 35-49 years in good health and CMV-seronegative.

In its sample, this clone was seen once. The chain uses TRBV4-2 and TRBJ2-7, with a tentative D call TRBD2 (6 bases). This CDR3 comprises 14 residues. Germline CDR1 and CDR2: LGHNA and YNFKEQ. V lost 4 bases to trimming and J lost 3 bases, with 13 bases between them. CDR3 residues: CASSPAGLSYEQYF. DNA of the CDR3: TGTGCCAGCAGCCCAGCAGGACTAAGCTACGAGCAGTACTTC.

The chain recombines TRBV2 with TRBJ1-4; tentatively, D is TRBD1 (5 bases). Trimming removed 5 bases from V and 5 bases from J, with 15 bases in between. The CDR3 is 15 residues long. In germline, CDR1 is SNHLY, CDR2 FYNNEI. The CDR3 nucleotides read TGTGCCAGCAGTCCCTCAGGGTCCCCGAATGAAAAACTGTTTTTT. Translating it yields CASSPSGSPNEKLFF.

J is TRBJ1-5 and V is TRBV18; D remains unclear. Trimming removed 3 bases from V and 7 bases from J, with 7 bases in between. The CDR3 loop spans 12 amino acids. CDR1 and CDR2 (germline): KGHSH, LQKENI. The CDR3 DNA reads TGTGCCAGCTCACCCCCCGCGCAGCCCCAGCATTTT. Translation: CASSPPAQPQHF.

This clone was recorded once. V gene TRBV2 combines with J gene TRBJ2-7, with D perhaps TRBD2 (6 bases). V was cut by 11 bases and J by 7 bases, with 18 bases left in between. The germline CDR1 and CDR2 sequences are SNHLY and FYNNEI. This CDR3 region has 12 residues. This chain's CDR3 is CAGGSSTGEQYF. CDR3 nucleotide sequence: TGTGCCGGGGGGTCCTCTACGGGGGAGCAGTACTTC.

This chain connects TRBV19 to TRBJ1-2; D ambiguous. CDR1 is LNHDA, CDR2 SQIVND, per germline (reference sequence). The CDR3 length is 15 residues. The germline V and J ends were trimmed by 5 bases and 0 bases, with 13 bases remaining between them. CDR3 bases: TGTGCCAGTAGTGATCAAGCCAAAGCTAACTATGGCTACACCTTC. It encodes CASSDQAKANYGYTF.

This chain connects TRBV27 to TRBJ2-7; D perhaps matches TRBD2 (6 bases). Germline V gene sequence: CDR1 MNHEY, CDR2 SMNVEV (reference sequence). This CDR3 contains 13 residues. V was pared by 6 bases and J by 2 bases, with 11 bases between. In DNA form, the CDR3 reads TGTGCCAGCAGCCCATGGGGGGCCTACGAGCAGTACTTC. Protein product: CASSPWGAYEQYF.

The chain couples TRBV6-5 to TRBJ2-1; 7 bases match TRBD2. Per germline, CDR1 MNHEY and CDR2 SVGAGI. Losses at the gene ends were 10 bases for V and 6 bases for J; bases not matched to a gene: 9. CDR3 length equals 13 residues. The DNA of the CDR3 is TGTGCCACCGGGACTACTCGAGTCAATGAGCAGTTCTTC. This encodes CATGTTRVNEQFF.

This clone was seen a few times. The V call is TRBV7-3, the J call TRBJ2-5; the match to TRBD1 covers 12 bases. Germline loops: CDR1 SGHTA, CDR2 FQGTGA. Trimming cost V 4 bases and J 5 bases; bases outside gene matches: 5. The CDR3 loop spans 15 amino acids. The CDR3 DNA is TGTGCCAGCAGCTCGTCCGGGACAGGGGGCGAGACCCAGTACTTC. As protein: CASSSSGTGGETQYF. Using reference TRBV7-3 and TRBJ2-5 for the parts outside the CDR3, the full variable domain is GAGVSQTPSNKVTEKGKYVELRCDPISGHTALYWYRQSLGQGPEFLIYFQGTGAADDSGLPNDRFFAVRPEGSVSTLKIQRTERGDSAVYLCASSSSGTGGETQYFGPGTRLLVL.

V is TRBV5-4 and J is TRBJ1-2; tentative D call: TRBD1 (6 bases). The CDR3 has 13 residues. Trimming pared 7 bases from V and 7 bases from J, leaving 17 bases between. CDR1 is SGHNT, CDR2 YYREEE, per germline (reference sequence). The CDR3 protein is CASSIRGGVGYTF. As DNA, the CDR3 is TGTGCCAGCTCAATTCGGGGGGGCGTTGGCTACACCTTC.

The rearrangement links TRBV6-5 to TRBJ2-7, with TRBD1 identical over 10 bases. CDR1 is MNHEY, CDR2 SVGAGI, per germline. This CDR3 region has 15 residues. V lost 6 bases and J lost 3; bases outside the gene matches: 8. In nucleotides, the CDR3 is TGTGCCAGCAGGCAGAAGGGACAGGGGCACTACGAGCAGTACTTC. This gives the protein CASRQKGQGHYEQYF.

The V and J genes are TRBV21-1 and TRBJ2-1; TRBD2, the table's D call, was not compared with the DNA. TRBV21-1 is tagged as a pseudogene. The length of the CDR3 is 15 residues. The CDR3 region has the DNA TGTGCCAGCATCCCTCTAGCGGGGGGGCGCTCAGAGCAGTTCTTC. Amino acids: CASIPLAGGRSEQFF.

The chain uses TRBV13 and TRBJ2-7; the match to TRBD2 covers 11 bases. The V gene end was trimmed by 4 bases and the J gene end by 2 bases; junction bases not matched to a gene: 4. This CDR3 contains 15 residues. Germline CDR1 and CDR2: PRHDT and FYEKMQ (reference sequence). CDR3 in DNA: TGTGCCAGCAGCTGGGCTAGCGGGGGGACCTACGAGCAGTACTTC. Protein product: CASSWASGGTYEQYF.

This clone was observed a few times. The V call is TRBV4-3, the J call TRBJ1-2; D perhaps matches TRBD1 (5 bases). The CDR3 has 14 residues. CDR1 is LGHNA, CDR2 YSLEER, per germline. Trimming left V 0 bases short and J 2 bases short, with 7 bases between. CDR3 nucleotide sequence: TGCGCCAGCAGCCAAGATGCAGGGAACTATGGCTACACCTTC. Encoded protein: CASSQDAGNYGYTF.

CDR3 coding DNA: TGTGCCAGCAGCCAAGAGAGAGGGAGTCAGCCCCAGCATTTT. Encoded protein: CASSQERGSQPQHF. The rearrangement uses TRBV4-2 and TRBJ1-5; D not resolved. The CDR3 totals 14 residues. CDR1 and CDR2 (germline): LGHNA, YNFKEQ. Trimming removed 0 bases at V and 6 bases at J, with 9 bases between.

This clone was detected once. The CDR3 sequence is CASSPLEGVNEKLFF. For the CDR3, the DNA is TGTGCCAGCTCACCACTAGAAGGGGTTAATGAAAAACTGTTTTTT. This chain joins TRBV18 and TRBJ1-4, with a tentative D call TRBD1 (5 bases). This CDR3 is built from 15 residues. Trimming stripped 1 base from V and 4 bases from J, with 10 bases between. Germline assignment: CDR1 KGHSH and CDR2 LQKENI.

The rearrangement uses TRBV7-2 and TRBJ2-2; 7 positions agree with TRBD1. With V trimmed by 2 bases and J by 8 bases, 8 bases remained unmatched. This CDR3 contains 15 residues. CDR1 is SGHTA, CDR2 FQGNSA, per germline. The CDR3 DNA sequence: TGTGCCAGCAGCTTAAGGGGGACAGTTGGAGGGGAGCTGTTTTTT. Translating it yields CASSLRGTVGGELFF.

Here the CDR3 reads CASSDPTDLYEQYF. Written as DNA, the CDR3 is TGTGCCAGCAGTGATCCGACAGACTTGTACGAGCAGTACTTC. The rearrangement joins TRBV2 to TRBJ2-7; TRBD1 is a possible D gene (5 bases). Germline values: CDR1 SNHLY, CDR2 FYNNEI. The CDR3 has 14 amino acids. The V gene lost 3 bases and the J gene lost 4 bases, with 13 bases spanning the gap.

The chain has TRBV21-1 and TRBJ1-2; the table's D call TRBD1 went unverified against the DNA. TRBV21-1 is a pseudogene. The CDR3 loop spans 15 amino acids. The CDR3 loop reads CASSKVNRHFYGYTF. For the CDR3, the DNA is TGTGCCAGCAGCAAAGTCAACAGACACTTCTATGGCTACACCTTC.

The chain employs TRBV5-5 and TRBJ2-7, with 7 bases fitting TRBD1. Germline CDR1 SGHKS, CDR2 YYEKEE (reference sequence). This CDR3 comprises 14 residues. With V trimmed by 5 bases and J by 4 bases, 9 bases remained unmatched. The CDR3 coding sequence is TGTGCCAGCAGGCAAAGGGACAGACCTTACGAGCAGTACTTC. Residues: CASRQRDRPYEQYF.

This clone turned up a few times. The CDR3 DNA reads TGTGCCAGCAGTCCCGGGGGGGGGACGGTCAGAGAAGCTTTCTTT. Amino acid sequence: CASSPGGGTVREAFF. This chain connects TRBV6-1 to TRBJ1-1, with a possible D match to TRBD1 (5 bases). V dropped 5 bases and J dropped 8 bases, with 21 bases sitting between them. CDR3 length equals 15 residues. The germline gives CDR1 MNHNS, CDR2 SASEGT.

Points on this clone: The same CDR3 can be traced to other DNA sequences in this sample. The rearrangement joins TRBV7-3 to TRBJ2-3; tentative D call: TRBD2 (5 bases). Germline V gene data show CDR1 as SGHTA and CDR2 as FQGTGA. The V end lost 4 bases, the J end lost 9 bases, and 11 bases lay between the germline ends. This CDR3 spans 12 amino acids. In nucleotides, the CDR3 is TGTGCCAGCAGCTCGCAAGGCGGGACGCAGTATTTT. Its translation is CASSSQGGTQYF.

The CDR3 nucleotides read TGTGCCAGCAGCTTAACCCCCGGGAAAGAGACCCAGTACTTC. The encoded protein is CASSLTPGKETQYF. The V and J genes are TRBV7-3 and TRBJ2-5; D is perhaps TRBD2 (5 bases). Trimming took 0 bases from V and 3 from J, leaving 8 bases between them. Germline V gives CDR1 SGHTA, CDR2 FQGTGA. This CDR3 region has 14 residues.

The CDR3 coding sequence is TGTGCCAGCAGAGGGACAGGGGCTTACAATGAGCAGTTCTTC. This codes for CASRGTGAYNEQFF. The V and J genes are TRBV13 and TRBJ2-1; 10 bases line up with TRBD1. The V segment lost 6 bases and the J segment 4 bases; nucleotides outside the gene matches: 3. From germline, CDR1 is PRHDT and CDR2 FYEKMQ (reference sequence). The CDR3 extends over 14 amino acids. The entire variable domain, with the rest obtained from reference TRBV13 and TRBJ2-1, is as follows: AAGVIQSPRHLIKEKRETATLKCYPIPRHDTVYWYQQGPGQDPQFLISFYEKMQSDKGSIPDRFSAQQFSDYHSELNMSSLELGDSALYFCASRGTGAYNEQFFGPGTRLTVL.

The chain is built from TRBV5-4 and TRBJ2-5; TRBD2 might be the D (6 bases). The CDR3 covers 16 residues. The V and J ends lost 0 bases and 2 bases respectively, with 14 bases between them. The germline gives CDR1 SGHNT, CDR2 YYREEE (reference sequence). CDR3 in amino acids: CASSLGTSPSQETQYF. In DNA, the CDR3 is TGTGCCAGCAGCTTGGGCACTAGCCCTTCTCAAGAGACCCAGTACTTC.

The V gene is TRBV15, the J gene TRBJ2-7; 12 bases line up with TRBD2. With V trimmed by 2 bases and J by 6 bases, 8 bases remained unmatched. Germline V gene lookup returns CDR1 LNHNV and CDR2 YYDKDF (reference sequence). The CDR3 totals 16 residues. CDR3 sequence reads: CATSRPTSGRFSEQYF. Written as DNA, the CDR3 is TGTGCCACCAGCAGACCGACTAGCGGGAGATTTAGCGAGCAGTACTTC.

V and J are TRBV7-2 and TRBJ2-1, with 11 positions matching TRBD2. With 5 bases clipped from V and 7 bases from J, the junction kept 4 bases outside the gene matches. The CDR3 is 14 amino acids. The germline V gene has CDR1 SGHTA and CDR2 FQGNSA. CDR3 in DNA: TGTGCCAGCAGCCAGTCTAGCGGGGGGAATGAGCAGTTCTTC. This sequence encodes CASSQSSGGNEQFF.

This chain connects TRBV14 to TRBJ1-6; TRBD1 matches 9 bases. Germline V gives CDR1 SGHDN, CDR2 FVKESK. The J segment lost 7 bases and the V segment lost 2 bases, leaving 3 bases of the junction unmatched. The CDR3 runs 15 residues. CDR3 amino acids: CASSQRDRVNSPLHF. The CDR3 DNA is TGTGCCAGCAGCCAACGGGACAGGGTGAATTCACCCCTCCACTTT.

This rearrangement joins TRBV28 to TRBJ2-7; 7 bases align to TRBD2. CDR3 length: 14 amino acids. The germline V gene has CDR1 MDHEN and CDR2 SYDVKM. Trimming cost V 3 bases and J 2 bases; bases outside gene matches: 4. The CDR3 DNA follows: TGTGCCAGCAGTTTCGGGGGGACCACCTACGAGCAGTACTTC. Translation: CASSFGGTTYEQYF.

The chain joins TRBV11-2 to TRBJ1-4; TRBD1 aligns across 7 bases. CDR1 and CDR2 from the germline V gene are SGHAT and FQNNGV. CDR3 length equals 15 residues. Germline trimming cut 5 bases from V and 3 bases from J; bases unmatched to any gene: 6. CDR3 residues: CASSATGTANEKLFF. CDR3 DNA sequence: TGTGCCAGCAGCGCCACCGGGACAGCTAATGAAAAACTGTTTTTT. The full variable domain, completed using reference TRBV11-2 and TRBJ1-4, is EAGVAQSPRYKIIEKRQSVAFWCNPISGHATLYWYQQILGQGPKLLIQFQNNGVVDDSQLPKDRFSAERLKGVDSTLKIQPAKLEDSAVYLCASSATGTANEKLFFGSGTQLSVL.

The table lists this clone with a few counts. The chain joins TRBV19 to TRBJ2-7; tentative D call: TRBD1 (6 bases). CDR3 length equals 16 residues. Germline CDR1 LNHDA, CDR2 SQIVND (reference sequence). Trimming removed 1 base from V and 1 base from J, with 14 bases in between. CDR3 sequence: CASSIGTAIASYEQYF. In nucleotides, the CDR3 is TGTGCCAGTAGTATAGGGACAGCCATTGCATCCTACGAGCAGTACTTC.